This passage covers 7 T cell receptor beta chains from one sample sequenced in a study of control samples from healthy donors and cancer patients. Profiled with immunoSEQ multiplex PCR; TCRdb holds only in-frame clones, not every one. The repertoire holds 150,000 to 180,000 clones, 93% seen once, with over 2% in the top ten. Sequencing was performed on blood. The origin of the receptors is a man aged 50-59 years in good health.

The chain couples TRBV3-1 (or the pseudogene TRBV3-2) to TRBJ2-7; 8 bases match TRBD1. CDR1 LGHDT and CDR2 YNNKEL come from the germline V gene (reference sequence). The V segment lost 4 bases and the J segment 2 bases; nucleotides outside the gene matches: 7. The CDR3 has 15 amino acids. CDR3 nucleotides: TGTGCCAGCAGCCGGACCGACAGGGGACCCTACGAGCAGTACTTC. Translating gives CASSRTDRGPYEQYF.

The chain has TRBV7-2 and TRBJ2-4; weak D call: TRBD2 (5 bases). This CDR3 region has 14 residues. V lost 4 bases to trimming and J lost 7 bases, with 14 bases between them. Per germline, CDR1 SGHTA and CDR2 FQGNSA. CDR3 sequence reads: CASSSPGIGNIQYF. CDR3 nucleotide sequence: TGTGCCAGCAGCTCTCCGGGAATCGGGAACATTCAGTACTTC.

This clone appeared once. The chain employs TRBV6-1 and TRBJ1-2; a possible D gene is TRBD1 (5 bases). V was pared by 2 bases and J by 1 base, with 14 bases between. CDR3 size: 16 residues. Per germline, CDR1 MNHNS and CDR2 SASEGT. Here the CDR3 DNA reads TGTGCCAGCAGTGAACTGGCGGACAAAATTAACTATGGCTACACCTTC. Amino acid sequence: CASSELADKINYGYTF.

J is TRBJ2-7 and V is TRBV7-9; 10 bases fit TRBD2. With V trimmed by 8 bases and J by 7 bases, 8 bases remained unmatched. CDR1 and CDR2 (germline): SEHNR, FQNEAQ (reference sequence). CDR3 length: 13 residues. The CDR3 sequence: CASDRLAGVEQYF. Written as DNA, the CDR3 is TGTGCCAGCGACCGGCTAGCGGGAGTTGAGCAGTACTTC.

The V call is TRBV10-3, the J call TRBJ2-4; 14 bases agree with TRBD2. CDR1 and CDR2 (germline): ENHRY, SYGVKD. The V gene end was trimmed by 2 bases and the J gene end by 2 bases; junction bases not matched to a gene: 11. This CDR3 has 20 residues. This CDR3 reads CAISETPGTSGSRTKNIQYF. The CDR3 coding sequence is TGTGCCATCAGTGAGACTCCCGGGACTAGCGGGAGTCGAACCAAAAACATTCAGTACTTC.

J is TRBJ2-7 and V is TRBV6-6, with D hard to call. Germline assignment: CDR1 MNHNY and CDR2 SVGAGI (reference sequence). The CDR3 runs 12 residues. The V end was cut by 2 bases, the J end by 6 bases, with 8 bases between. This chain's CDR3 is CASSYRFVEQYF. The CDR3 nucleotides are TGTGCCAGCAGTTACCGATTCGTCGAGCAGTACTTC.

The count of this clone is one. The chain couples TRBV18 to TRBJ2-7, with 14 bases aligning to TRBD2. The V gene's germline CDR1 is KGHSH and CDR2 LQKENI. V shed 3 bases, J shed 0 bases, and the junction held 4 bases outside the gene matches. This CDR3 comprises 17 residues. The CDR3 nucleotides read TGTGCCAGCTCACCGGGACTAGCGGGAGCAGCCTCCTACGAGCAGTACTTC. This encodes CASSPGLAGAASYEQYF. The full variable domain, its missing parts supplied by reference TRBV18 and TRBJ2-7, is NAGVMQNPRHLVRRRGQEARLRCSPMKGHSHVYWYRQLPEEGLKFMVYLQKENIIDESGMPKERFSAEFPKEGPSILRIQQVVRGDSAAYFCASSPGLAGAASYEQYFGPGTRLTVT.